Listed below are T cell receptor beta chains from one sample, sequenced in a study of cytomegalovirus exposure and HLA in healthy donors. TCRdb's copy holds only in-frame clones and misses some; the assay was immunoSEQ multiplex PCR. The data contain 150,000 or so clones, 89% of them singletons. Sequencing was carried out using PBMCs. The source of these receptors is a young woman in good health and CMV-seropositive. CDR3s include the opening cysteine and the closing phenylalanine or tryptophan. The D gene is left open where the match is weak. Clone size, where shown, is once, few, many, or a class for clones that have expanded.

.,TRBV28,14,TRBJ1-1,.,TGTGCCAGCAGTTCCCAGGGATATCGGACTGAAGCTTTCTTT,CASSSQGYRTEAFF
.,TRBV7-9,13,TRBJ2-5,.,TGTGCCAGCAGACCTACAGGGGGGGGGACCCAGTACTTC,CASRPTGGGTQYF
.,TRBV4-1,17,TRBJ2-3,.,TGCGCCAGCAGCCAAGATCTTAGCGGCTCTAGCACAGATACGCAGTATTTT,CASSQDLSGSSTDTQYF
.,TRBV2,12,TRBJ1-1,.,TGTGCCAGCAGGGAGATGAACACTGAAGCTTTCTTT,CASREMNTEAFF
.,TRBV18,11,TRBJ1-1,.,TGTGCCAGCTCACAGCAGGGAGAAGCTTTCTTT,CASSQQGEAFF
.,TRBV5-1,14,TRBJ1-3,TRBD1,TGCGCCAGCAGCCCGGGACAGGATGGAAACACCATATATTTT,CASSPGQDGNTIYF
few,TRBV19,16,TRBJ2-7,.,TGTGCCAGTAGTCCCTCTGGGGGCTATGGGTCCTACGAGCAGTACTTC,CASSPSGGYGSYEQYF
.,TRBV9,17,TRBJ2-5,TRBD2,TGTGCCAGCAGCGAGAGCGGACTAGCGGGGGGCCAAGAGACCCAGTACTTC,CASSESGLAGGQETQYF
.,TRBV6-1,13,TRBJ1-2,.,TGTGCCAGCAGCATTCCAGGGGCTTATGGCTACACCTTC,CASSIPGAYGYTF
.,TRBV5-1,16,TRBJ2-2,TRBD2,TGCGCCAGCAGGGGTAGCGGGGGCCTGAACACCGGGGAGCTGTTTTTT,CASRGSGGLNTGELFF
.,TRBV5-8,14,TRBJ2-6,.,TGTGCCAGCAGCTTGGGACAGAGGGCCAACGTCCTGACTTTC,CASSLGQRANVLTF